This TCR beta chain is drawn from a study of blood T cell repertoires in COVID-19. Per the authors' pipeline: Amplification with reference gene primers provided the estimates of nucleated cell counts. Assay used: immunoSEQ multiplex PCR; TCRdb lists only in-frame clones, some missing. That table supplies the V and J calls and clone size; D and trimming were determined from the DNA. The data hold hundreds of thousands of clones, with about nine tenths observed a single time. The CDR3 has 15 amino acids. Trimming removed 7 bases from V and 4 bases from J, with 17 bases in between. Germline V gene lookup returns CDR1 MDHEN and CDR2 SYDVKM.

Sequencing was performed on peripheral blood. The chain employs TRBV28 and TRBJ1-5; the D gene is possibly TRBD1 (6 bases). This receptor was taken from a man at least 80 years old with acute or convalescent COVID-19. DNA for the CDR3: TGTGCCAGCAACCTTTCGGACAGAGCTAATCAGCCCCAGCATTTT. Its translation is CASNLSDRANQPQHF.